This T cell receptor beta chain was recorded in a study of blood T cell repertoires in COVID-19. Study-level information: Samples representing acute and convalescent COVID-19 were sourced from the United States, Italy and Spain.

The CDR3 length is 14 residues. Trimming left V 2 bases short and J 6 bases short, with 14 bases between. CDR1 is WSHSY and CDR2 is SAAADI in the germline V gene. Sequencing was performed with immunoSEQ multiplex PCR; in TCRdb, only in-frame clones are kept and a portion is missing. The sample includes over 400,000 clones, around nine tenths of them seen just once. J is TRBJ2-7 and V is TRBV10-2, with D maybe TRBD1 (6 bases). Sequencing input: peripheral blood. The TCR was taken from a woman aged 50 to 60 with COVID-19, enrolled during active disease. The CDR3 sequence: CASSEPRGPSEQYF. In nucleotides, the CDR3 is TGCGCCAGCAGTGAGCCCAGGGGCCCTTCCGAGCAGTACTTC.